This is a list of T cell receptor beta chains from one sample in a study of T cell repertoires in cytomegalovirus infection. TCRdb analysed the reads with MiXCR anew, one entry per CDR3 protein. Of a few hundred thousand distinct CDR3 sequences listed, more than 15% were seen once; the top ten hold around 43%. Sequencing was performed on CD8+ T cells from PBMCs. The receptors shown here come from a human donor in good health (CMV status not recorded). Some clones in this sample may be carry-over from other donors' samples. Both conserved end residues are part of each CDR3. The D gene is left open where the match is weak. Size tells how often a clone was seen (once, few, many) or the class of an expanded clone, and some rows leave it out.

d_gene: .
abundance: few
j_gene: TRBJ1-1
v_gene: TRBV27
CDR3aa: CASSLSFGLTAEAFF
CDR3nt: TGTGCCAGCAGTTTATCCTTCGGCTTAACGGCTGAAGCTTTCTTT

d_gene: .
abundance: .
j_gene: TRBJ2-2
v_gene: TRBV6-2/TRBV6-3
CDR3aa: CASSYGWTTPGWLFF
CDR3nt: TGTGCCAGCAGTTATGGCTGGACTACACCGGGGTGGCTGTTTTTT

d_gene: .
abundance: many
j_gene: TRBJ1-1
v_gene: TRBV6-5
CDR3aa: CASSYGGATEAFF
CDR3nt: TGTGCCAGCAGTTACGGCGGGGCCACTGAAGCTTTCTTT

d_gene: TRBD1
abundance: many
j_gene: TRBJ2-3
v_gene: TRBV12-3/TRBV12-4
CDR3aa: CASTLGGAGDTQYF
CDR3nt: TGTGCCAGCACTCTAGGGGGCGCGGGAGATACGCAGTATTTT

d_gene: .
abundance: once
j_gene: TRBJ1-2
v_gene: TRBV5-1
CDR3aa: CASSLDGILYGYTF
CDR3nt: TGCGCCAGCAGCTTGGACGGGATACTCTATGGCTACACCTTC

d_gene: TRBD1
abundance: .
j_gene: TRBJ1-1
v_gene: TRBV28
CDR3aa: CASSLWLTTGGLSTEAFF
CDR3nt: TGTGCCAGCAGTTTATGGCTTACGACAGGGGGTCTGAGCACTGAAGCTTTCTTT

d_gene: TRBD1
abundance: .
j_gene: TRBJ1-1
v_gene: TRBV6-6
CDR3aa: CASTLTGYYDTEAFF
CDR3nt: TGTGCCAGCACCCTGACAGGGTATTATGACACTGAAGCTTTCTTT

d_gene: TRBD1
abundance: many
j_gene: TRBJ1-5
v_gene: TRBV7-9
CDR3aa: CASSSDRDSNQPQHF
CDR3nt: TGTGCCAGCAGCTCGGACAGGGACAGCAATCAGCCCCAGCATTTT

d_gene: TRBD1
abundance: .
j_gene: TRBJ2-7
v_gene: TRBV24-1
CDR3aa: CATSDLRTGGHEQYF
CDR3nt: TGTGCCACCAGTGATTTGCGGACAGGGGGTCACGAGCAGTACTTC

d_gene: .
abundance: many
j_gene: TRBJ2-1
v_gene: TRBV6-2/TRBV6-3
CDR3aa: CASSYVGSPNNEQFF
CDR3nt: TGTGCCAGCAGTTACGTTGGTAGCCCGAACAATGAGCAGTTCTTC

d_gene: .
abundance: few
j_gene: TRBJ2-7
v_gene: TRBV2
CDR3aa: CASRPGQNYEQYF
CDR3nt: TGTGCCAGCAGACCGGGACAAAACTACGAGCAGTACTTC

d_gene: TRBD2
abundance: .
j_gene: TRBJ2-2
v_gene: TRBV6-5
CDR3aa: CASSYFGLAGNTGELFF
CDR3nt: TGTGCCAGCAGTTACTTCGGACTAGCGGGTAACACCGGGGAGCTGTTTTTT

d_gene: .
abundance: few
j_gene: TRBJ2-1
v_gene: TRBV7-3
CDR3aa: CASSHGVNEQFF
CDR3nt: TGTGCCAGCAGCCATGGGGTCAATGAGCAGTTCTTC